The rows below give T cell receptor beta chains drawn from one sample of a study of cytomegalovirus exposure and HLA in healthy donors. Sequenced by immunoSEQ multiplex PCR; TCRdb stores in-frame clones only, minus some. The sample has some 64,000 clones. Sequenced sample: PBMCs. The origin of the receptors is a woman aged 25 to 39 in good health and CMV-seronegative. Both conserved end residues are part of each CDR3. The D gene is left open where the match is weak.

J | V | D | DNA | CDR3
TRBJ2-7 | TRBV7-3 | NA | TGTGCCAGCAGCTTAGCACCCAGGGACGAGCAGTACTTC | CASSLAPRDEQYF
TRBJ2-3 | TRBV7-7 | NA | TGTGCTAGCAGCTTAAGTCGAACTAGCACAGATACGCAGTATTTT | CASSLSRTSTDTQYF
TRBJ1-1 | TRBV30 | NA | TGTGCCTGGAGTGAAACAGCCGAAGCTTTCTTT | CAWSETAEAFF
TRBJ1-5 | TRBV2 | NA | TGTGCCAGCAGTGAGAGAACAGGAAACAATCAGCCCCAGCATTTT | CASSERTGNNQPQHF
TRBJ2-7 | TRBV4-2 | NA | TGTGCCAGCAGCCAGCTAATCAGGGTCCCCTACGAGCAGTACTTC | CASSQLIRVPYEQYF
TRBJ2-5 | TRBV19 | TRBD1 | TGTGCCAGTAGGGACGGGACAGAACAAGAGACCCAGTACTTC | CASRDGTEQETQYF
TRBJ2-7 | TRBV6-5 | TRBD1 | TGTGCCAGCAGCCATCGACAGGGGACCTACGAGCAGTACTTC | CASSHRQGTYEQYF
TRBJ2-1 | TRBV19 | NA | TGTGCCAGTAGCTTCATAGAGGGTAGCTCCTACAATGAGCAGTTCTTC | CASSFIEGSSYNEQFF
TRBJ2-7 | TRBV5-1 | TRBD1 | TGCGCCAGCAGCTTGTCAGGGGGTACGTACGAGCAGTACTTC | CASSLSGGTYEQYF
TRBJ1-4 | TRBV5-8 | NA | TGTGCCAGCAGCCCAGGGGACCGGATTAATGAAAAACTGTTTTTT | CASSPGDRINEKLFF
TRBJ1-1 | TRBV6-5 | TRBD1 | TGTGCCAGTGGGGACAGGCAAGAAGCTTTCTTT | CASGDRQEAFF
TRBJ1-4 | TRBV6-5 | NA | TGTGCCAGCAGTATCGGACAGTCAACTAATGAAAAACTGTTTTTT | CASSIGQSTNEKLFF
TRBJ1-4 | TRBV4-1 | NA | TGCGCCAGCAGCCGGGGGCATCTTGAAAAACTGTTTTTT | CASSRGHLEKLFF
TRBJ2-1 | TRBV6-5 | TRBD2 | TGTGCCAGCAGTTACTCCGGAGCGGGACGGTCTAGTGAGCAGTTCTTC | CASSYSGAGRSSEQFF
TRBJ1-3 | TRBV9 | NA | TGTGCCAGCAGCAGCGATCTGGGTGGAAACACCATATATTTT | CASSSDLGGNTIYF
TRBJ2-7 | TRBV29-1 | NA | TGCAGCGTCCGTGGCGGGGCCTACGAGCAGTACTTC | CSVRGGAYEQYF